Below are 12 T cell receptor beta chains sequenced from a single sample in a study of T-cell reconstitution after alpha-beta-depleted transplantation in children. Library preparation (for TCRbeta) was performed with unique molecular identifiers. TCRdb itself ran the PCR reads through MiXCR, one entry per CDR3 protein. This table has roughly 180,000 distinct CDR3 sequences, more than 14% appearing once. The source was PBMCs from the stem cell graft donor, collected from the stem cell graft. These TCRs come from a human donor who donated a stem cell graft to a child with acute lymphoblastic leukemia.

This clonotype was counted only a few times. The chain recombines TRBV12-3 or TRBV12-4 with TRBJ1-6; no firm D call. The CDR3 has 15 residues. The V end lost 3 bases, the J end lost 5 bases, and 11 bases lay between the germline ends. CDR3 bases: TGTGCCAGCAGTTTTTTGGGGAGGAATAATTCACCCCTCCACTTT. It encodes CASSFLGRNNSPLHF.

This clonotype has at least ten counts. The V and J genes are TRBV27 and TRBJ2-1; D uncertain. Looked up from germline, CDR1 is MNHEY and CDR2 is SMNVEV (reference sequence). The V end lost 5 bases, the J end lost 7 bases, and 12 bases lay between the germline ends. There are 13 residues in the CDR3. The CDR3 sequence: CASSPASRNEQFF. The DNA for the CDR3 is TGTGCCAGCAGTCCAGCGTCGCGGAATGAGCAGTTCTTC.

There are a few counts of this clonotype. This chain links TRBV11-1 with TRBJ2-6, with unresolved D. The germline V and J ends were trimmed by 2 bases and 4 bases, with 18 bases remaining between them. Germline V gene data show CDR1 as SGHAT and CDR2 as FQDESV (reference sequence). The length of the CDR3 is 18 residues. CDR3 sequence: CASSLSAGGTFGANVLTF. As DNA, the CDR3 is TGTGCCAGCAGCTTATCGGCAGGTGGAACCTTCGGGGCCAACGTCCTGACTTTC. Full variable domain (remainder filled in from reference TRBV11-1 and TRBJ2-6): EAEVAQSPRYKITEKSQAVAFWCDPISGHATLYWYRQILGQGPELLVQFQDESVVDDSQLPKDRFSAERLKGVDSTLKIQPAELGDSAMYLCASSLSAGGTFGANVLTFGAGSRLTVL.

The table lists this clonotype with a few counts. The genes are TRBV20-1 and TRBJ2-5, with TRBD2 matching 7 bases. The CDR3 is 18 residues long. After removal of 2 bases from V and 0 bases from J, the junction contained 15 bases not matched to a gene. From germline, CDR1 is DFQATT and CDR2 SNEGSKA (reference sequence). The CDR3 DNA reads as TGCAGTGCTAGAAATTACCGGGAGGCATCTAGAGACCAAGAGACCCAGTACTTC. Protein: CSARNYREASRDQETQYF.

The table lists this clonotype with many counts. This chain links TRBV12-3 or TRBV12-4 with TRBJ1-1; no firm D call. CDR3 length equals 13 residues. Trimming stripped 2 bases from V and 1 base from J, with 5 bases between. Written as DNA, the CDR3 is TGTGCCAGCAGTTTACAGTGGAACACTGAAGCTTTCTTT. Encoded protein: CASSLQWNTEAFF.

Many counts were recorded for this clonotype. CDR3 sequence reads: CASSLAGGNEQYF. DNA of the CDR3: TGTGCCAGCAGCTTGGCGGGAGGGAACGAGCAGTACTTC. The rearrangement joins TRBV7-9 to TRBJ2-7; 9 bases are a match to TRBD2. This CDR3 is built from 13 residues. Germline V gene data show CDR1 as SEHNR and CDR2 as FQNEAQ (reference sequence). Trimming removed 3 bases from V and 5 bases from J; junction bases left unmatched: 2.

This clonotype was counted a few times. The V call is TRBV5-1, the J call TRBJ1-1; 11 nucleotides match TRBD1. The CDR3 spans 16 residues. Trimming took 3 bases from V and 5 from J; bases not matched to a gene: 9. Per germline, CDR1 SGHRS and CDR2 YFSETQ. The CDR3 region has the DNA TGCGCCAGCAGCTCGGACAGGGGGCGCAAGGGGACTGAAGCTTTCTTT. It yields the protein CASSSDRGRKGTEAFF.

This clonotype was counted many times. The V call is TRBV10-3, the J call TRBJ1-1; D not certain. V was shortened by 2 bases and J by 3 bases, with 1 base between the two germline ends. CDR3 size: 11 residues. In germline, CDR1 is ENHRY, CDR2 SYGVKD. The CDR3 loop reads CAISEDTEAFF. In DNA form, the CDR3 reads TGTGCCATCAGTGAGGACACTGAAGCTTTCTTT.

This clonotype was detected ten times or more. The CDR3 bases are TGCGCCAGCAGCGAGAGAGTAGGTGTCTACGAGCAGTACTTC. Translation: CASSERVGVYEQYF. This chain joins TRBV5-1 and TRBJ2-7; D is unresolved. Germline loops: CDR1 SGHRS, CDR2 YFSETQ. The CDR3 consists of 14 residues. Trimming shortened V by 4 bases and J by 3 bases, and 14 bases separated the two germline ends. The variable domain in full, completed from reference TRBV5-1 and TRBJ2-7, reads KAGVTQTPRYLIKTRGQQVTLSCSPISGHRSVSWYQQTPGQGLQFLFEYFSETQRNKGNFPGRFSGRQFSNSRSEMNVSTLELGDSALYLCASSERVGVYEQYFGPGTRLTVT.

This clonotype appeared many times. The genes are TRBV7-2 and TRBJ2-1; 7 bases are a match to TRBD2. The CDR3 totals 14 residues. J gave up 11 bases and V 0 bases, and 7 bases lay outside the gene matches. Germline V gives CDR1 SGHTA, CDR2 FQGNSA. CDR3 amino acids: CASSLAVSGSKQFF. The CDR3 DNA reads TGTGCCAGCAGCTTAGCCGTTAGCGGGTCTAAGCAGTTCTTC. Drawing the rest from reference TRBV7-2 and TRBJ2-1, the complete variable domain is GAGVSQSPSNKVTEKGKDVELRCDPISGHTALYWYRQSLGQGLEFLIYFQGNSAPDKSGLPSDRFSAERTGGSVSTLTIQRTQQEDSAVYLCASSLAVSGSKQFFGPGTRLTVL.

The rearrangement joins TRBV11-2 to TRBJ2-1, with D possibly matching TRBD1 (6 bases). The V end was cut by 5 bases, the J end by 0 bases, with 20 bases between. The CDR3 extends over 18 amino acids. Germline V gene sequence: CDR1 SGHAT, CDR2 FQNNGV. The CDR3 nucleotides are TGTGCCAGCAGCGCAGAACGAACAGGGTATTCCTCCTACAATGAGCAGTTCTTC. This codes for CASSAERTGYSSYNEQFF.

In this sample, this clonotype turned up many times. V is TRBV6-1 and J is TRBJ2-5, with TRBD2 identical over 8 bases. The V gene end was trimmed by 8 bases and the J gene end by 1 base; junction bases not matched to a gene: 6. CDR1 and CDR2 from the germline V gene are MNHNS and SASEGT. There are 14 residues in the CDR3. The CDR3 loop reads CASRPGGSQETQYF. In nucleotides, the CDR3 is TGTGCCAGCCGTCCGGGAGGGAGCCAAGAGACCCAGTACTTC.